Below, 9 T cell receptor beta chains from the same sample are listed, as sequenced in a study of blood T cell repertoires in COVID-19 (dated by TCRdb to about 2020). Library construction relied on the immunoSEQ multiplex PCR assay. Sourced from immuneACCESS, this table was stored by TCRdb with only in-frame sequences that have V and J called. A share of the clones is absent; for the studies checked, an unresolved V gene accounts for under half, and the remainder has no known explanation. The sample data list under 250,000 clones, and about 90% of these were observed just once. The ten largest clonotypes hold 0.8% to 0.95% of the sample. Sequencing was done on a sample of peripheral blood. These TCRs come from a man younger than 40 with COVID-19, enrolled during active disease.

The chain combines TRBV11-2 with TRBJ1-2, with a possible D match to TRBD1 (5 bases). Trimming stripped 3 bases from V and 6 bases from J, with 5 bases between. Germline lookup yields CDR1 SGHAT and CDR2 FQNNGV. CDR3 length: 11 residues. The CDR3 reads CASSFRDGYTF. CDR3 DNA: TGTGCCAGCAGCTTCAGGGATGGCTACACCTTC.

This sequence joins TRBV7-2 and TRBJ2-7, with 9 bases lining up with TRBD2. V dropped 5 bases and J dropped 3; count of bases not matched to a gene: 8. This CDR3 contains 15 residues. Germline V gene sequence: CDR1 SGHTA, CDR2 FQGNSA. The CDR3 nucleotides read TGTGCCAGCAGCAACCCTAGCGGGGTGGGCTACGAGCAGTACTTC. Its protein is CASSNPSGVGYEQYF.

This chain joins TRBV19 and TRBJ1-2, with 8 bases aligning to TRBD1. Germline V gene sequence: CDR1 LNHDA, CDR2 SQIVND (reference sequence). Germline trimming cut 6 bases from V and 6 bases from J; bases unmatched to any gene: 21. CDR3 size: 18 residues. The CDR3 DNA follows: TGTGCCAGTAGGGAGAATTATGGACAGGGAGCGGTCGGTGATGGCTACACCTTC. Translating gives CASRENYGQGAVGDGYTF.

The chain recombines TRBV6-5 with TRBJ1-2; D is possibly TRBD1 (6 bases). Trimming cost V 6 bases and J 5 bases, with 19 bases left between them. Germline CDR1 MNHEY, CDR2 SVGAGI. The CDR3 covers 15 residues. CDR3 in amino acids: CASSDRSGVVYGYTF. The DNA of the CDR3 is TGTGCCAGCAGCGACAGGTCCGGAGTCGTATATGGCTACACCTTC.

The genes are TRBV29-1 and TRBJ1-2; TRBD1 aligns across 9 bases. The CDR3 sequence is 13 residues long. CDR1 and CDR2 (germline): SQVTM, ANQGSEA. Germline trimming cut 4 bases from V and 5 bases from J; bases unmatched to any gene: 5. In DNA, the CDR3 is TGCAGCGTTGCGACAGGGGGAGAGTATGGCTACACCTTC. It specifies CSVATGGEYGYTF. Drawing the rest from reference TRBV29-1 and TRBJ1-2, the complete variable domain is SAVISQKPSRDICQRGTSLTIQCQVDSQVTMMFWYRQQPGQSLTLIATANQGSEATYESGFVIDKFPISRPNLTFSTLTVSNMSPEDSSIYLCSVATGGEYGYTFGSGTRLTVV.

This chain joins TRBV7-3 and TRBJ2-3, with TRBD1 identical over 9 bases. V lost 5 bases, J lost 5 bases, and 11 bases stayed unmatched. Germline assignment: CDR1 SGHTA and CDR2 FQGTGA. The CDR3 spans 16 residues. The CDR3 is CASSPSGTGFLDTQYF. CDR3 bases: TGTGCCAGCAGCCCCTCCGGGACAGGGTTCCTAGATACGCAGTATTTT.

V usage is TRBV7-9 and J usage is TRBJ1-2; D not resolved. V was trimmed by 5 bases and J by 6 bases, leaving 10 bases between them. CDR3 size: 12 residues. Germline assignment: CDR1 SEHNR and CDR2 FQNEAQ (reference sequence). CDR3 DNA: TGTGCCAGCAGCCTCCTGGGCCATGGCTACACCTTC. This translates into CASSLLGHGYTF.

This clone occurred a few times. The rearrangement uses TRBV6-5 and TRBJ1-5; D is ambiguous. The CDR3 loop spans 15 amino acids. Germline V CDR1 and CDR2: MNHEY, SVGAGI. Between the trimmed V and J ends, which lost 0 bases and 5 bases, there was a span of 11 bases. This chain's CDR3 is CASSYSVGLDQPQHF. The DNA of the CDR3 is TGTGCCAGCAGTTACTCCGTGGGCCTTGATCAGCCCCAGCATTTT.

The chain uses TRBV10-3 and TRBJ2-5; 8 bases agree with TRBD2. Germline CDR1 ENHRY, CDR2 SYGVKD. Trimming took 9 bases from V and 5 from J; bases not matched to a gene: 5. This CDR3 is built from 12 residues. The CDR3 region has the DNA TGTGCCATAGGAGCGGGGGAGGAGACCCAGTACTTC. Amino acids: CAIGAGEETQYF.